Given below is one T cell receptor beta chain in context. The data originate from a study of blood T cell repertoires in COVID-19. Study background: Researchers got acute and convalescent COVID-19 samples from the United States, Italy and Spain. PBMCs, B-cell-depleted T cells, or T cells provided the cDNA or gDNA that made up the material.

Germline-derived CDR1 and CDR2 are SGHAT and FQNNGV. The V and J ends lost 5 bases and 3 bases respectively, with 16 bases between them. CDR3 length: 15 residues. Per the study methods: Reference gene primer amplification in the assay estimated nucleated cell counts. Generated by immunoSEQ multiplex PCR, the TCRdb table keeps only in-frame clones and is missing some. That table gives V, J and clone size, and the DNA gave D and trimming. The top ten hold 1.5% to 2% of the sample, which has more than 200,000 clones, about nine tenths seen once. What the recovered Cohort 3 donors had was two negative PCRs, clearance, or symptom resolution.

J is TRBJ1-1 and V is TRBV11-2; D unresolved. The sample was PBMCs or T cells enriched from blood (not recorded which). This receptor was obtained from a man in his forties or fifties who had recovered from COVID-19. The CDR3: CASSPMWGDYTEAFF. The CDR3 DNA sequence: TGTGCCAGCAGCCCGATGTGGGGAGATTACACTGAAGCTTTCTTT.